Sequencing of this TCR beta chain was carried out in a study of naive and memory T cell subsets. Broader study findings: Especially in CD8 cells, naive repertoires contained a few larger clonotypes, possibly CD45RA-re-expressing memory cells.

This clonotype has just a few counts. Its antigen is still unknown. The beta constant-region primer was an equimolar mix of two oligonucleotides covering TRBC1 and TRBC2. Ligated cDNA was amplified by four rounds of PCR with nested alpha and beta constant-region primers and SP2. One entry per CDR3 protein results from TCRdb running MiXCR on the UMI-ligation and nested PCR reads. Of about 140,000 distinct CDR3 sequences in the sample, 15% to 25% were seen once. The germline gives CDR1 SQVTM, CDR2 ANQGSEA. The CDR3 contains 12 residues. V lost 0 bases and J 7 bases, leaving 9 bases between the germline ends.

Sequences were obtained from naive CD8+ T cells from blood. The chain is built from TRBV29-1 and TRBJ2-5; a possible D gene is TRBD1 (5 bases). The receptor's source is a human donor in good health. CDR3 in DNA: TGCAGCGTTGAAGATCTTAGGGGGACCCAGTACTTC. Amino acids: CSVEDLRGTQYF.